This T cell receptor beta chain is drawn from a study of T cell responses to AZD1222 COVID-19 vaccine. Study-wide points: AZD1222 recipients seropositive at baseline numbered only five to seven. Donors were largely white British and mainly female; clonal diversity was possibly underestimated.

This clone has only one observation. The antigen is not known. Some clones are missing from TCRdb's copy, which holds only in-frame ones; the method was immunoSEQ multiplex PCR. This table holds 130,000 to 150,000 clones, around 90% found once. It was second doses at about 4 or about 12 weeks that were pooled. The CDR3 covers 14 residues. Per the germline V gene, CDR1 is MNHEY and CDR2 is SMNVEV (reference sequence). The V and J ends lost 4 bases and 4 bases respectively, with 11 bases between them. The sequencing here drew on peripheral blood, taken 28 days after the second AZD1222 dose. The receptor was isolated from an adult who received the AZD1222 COVID-19 vaccine. The chain combines TRBV27 with TRBJ2-1; D might be TRBD1 or TRBD2, each matching 5 bases. The CDR3 region is CASSSGTFYNEQFF. The CDR3, as DNA: TGTGCCAGCAGTTCTGGGACCTTTTACAATGAGCAGTTCTTC.